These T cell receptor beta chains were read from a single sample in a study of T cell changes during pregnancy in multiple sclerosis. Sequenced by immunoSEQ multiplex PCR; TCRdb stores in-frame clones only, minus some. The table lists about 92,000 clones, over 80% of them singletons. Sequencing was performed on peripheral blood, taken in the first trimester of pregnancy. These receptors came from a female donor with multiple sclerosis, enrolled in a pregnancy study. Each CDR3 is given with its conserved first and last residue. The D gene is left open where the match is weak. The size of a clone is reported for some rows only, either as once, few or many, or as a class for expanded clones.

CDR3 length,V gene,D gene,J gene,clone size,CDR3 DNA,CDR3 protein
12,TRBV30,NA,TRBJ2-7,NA,TGTGCCTGGAGTTTGCAGTCAGGGGAGCAGTACTTC,CAWSLQSGEQYF
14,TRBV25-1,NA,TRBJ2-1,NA,TGTGCCAGCAGTGAGAGACTACGTTACAATGAGCAGTTCTTC,CASSERLRYNEQFF
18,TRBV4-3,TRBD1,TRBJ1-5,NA,TGCGCCAGCAGCCGCTACCTCGGGACAGGGGGACTGAATCAGCCCCAGCATTTT,CASSRYLGTGGLNQPQHF
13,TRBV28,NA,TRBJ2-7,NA,TGTGCCAGCAGTTTAGGGGGGAGGTACGAGCAGTACTTC,CASSLGGRYEQYF
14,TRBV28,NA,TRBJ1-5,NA,TGTGCCAGCAGAGTACAACGTAGCAATCAGCCCCAGCATTTT,CASRVQRSNQPQHF
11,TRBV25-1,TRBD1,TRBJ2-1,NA,TGTGCCAGCAGTGAATACGGGACAGCGTTCTTC,CASSEYGTAFF
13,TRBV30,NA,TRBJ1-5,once,TGTGCCTGGAGTTTACGGGGCAATCAGCCCCAGCATTTT,CAWSLRGNQPQHF
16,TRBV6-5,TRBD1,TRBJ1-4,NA,TGTGCCAGCAGTTCAGGGGGTGGGCCACTTAATGAAAAACTGTTTTTT,CASSSGGGPLNEKLFF
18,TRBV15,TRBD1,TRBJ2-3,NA,TGTGCCACCAGCAGCGACAGGGTGCTTAGCGTGGACACAGATACGCAGTATTTT,CATSSDRVLSVDTDTQYF
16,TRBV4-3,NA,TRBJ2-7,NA,TGCGCCAGCAGCCAAGAGCTGGGGGACACCGCCTACGAGCAGTACTTC,CASSQELGDTAYEQYF
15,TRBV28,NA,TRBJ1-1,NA,TGTGCCAGCAGCTTAATGGACGGGATGAACACTGAAGCTTTCTTT,CASSLMDGMNTEAFF
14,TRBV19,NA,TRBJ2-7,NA,TGTGCCAGTAGTATAGATCCAGGGGTCCACGAGCAGTACTTC,CASSIDPGVHEQYF
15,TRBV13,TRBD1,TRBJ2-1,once,TGTGCCAGCAGCTTCGGGACAGCCACCTACAATGAGCAGTTCTTC,CASSFGTATYNEQFF
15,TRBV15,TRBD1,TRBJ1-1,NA,TGTGCCACCAGCAAGACAGGGGGCTGGTTCACTGAAGCTTTCTTT,CATSKTGGWFTEAFF
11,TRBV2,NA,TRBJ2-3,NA,TGTGCCAGCAGTGAACTTCATACGCAGTATTTT,CASSELHTQYF